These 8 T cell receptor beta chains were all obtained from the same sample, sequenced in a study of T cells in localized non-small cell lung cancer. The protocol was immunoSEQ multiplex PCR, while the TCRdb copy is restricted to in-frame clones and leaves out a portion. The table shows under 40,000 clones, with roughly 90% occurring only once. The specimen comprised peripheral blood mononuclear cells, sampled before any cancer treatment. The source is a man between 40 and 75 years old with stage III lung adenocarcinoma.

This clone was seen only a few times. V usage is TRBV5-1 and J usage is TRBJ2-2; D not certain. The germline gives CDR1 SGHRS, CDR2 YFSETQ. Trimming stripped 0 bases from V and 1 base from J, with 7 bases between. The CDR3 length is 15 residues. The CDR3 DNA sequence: TGCGCCAGCAGCTTGGCTGGGAAGAACACCGGGGAGCTGTTTTTT. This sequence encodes CASSLAGKNTGELFF.

The CDR3: CASSPGQRWNTEAFF. CDR3 DNA sequence: TGCGCCAGCAGCCCCGGACAGCGCTGGAACACTGAAGCTTTCTTT. The chain links TRBV5-1 to TRBJ1-1; possible D gene TRBD1, 6 bases. The CDR3 has 15 amino acids. Germline V gives CDR1 SGHRS, CDR2 YFSETQ. V shed 4 bases and J shed 1 base, with 14 bases lying between them.

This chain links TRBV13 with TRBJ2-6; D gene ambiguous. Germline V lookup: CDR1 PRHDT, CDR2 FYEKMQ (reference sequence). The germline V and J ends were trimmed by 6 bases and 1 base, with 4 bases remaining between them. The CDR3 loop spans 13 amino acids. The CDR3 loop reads CASSLSGANVLTF. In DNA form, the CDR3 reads TGTGCCAGCAGTCTATCTGGGGCCAACGTCCTGACTTTC.

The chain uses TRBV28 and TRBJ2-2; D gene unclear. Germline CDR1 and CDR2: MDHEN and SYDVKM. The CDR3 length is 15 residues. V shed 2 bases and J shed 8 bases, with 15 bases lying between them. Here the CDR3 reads CASSLLTSSFGELFF. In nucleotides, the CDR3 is TGTGCCAGCAGTTTACTGACCTCTAGTTTTGGGGAGCTGTTTTTT. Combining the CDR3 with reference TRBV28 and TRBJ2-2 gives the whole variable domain DVKVTQSSRYLVKRTGEKVFLECVQDMDHENMFWYRQDPGLGLRLIYFSYDVKMKEKGDIPEGYSVSREKKERFSLILESASTNQTSMYLCASSLLTSSFGELFFGEGSRLTVL.

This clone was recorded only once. The CDR3 here is CASSFRGPGTEAFF. Here the CDR3 DNA reads TGTGCCAGCAGTTTCAGGGGGCCCGGCACTGAAGCTTTCTTT. The V and J genes are TRBV27 and TRBJ1-1; the match to TRBD1 covers 8 bases. CDR1 and CDR2 (germline): MNHEY, SMNVEV (reference sequence). The V gene end was trimmed by 3 bases and the J gene end by 4 bases; junction bases not matched to a gene: 4. The CDR3 has 14 residues.

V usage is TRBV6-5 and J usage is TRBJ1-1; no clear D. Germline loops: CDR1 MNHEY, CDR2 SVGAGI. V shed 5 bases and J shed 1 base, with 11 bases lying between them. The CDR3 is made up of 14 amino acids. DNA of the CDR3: TGTGCCAGCAGTGGGCCCGGAACGAACACTGAAGCTTTCTTT. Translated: CASSGPGTNTEAFF.

The CDR3, as DNA: TGTGCCAGCAGCTTAGGTCTTGGGAGGGAAGCTTTCTTT. Translation: CASSLGLGREAFF. The chain recombines TRBV11-3 with TRBJ1-1; no definite D call. V was trimmed by 1 base and J by 8 bases, leaving 11 bases between them. Per germline, CDR1 SGHNT and CDR2 YENEEA. The CDR3 sequence is 13 residues long.

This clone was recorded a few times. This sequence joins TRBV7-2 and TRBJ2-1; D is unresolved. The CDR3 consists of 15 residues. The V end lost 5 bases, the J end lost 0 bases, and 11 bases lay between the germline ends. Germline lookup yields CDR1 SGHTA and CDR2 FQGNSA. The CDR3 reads CASSPSSTSYNEQFF. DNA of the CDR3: TGTGCCAGCAGCCCCTCGTCAACCTCCTACAATGAGCAGTTCTTC.